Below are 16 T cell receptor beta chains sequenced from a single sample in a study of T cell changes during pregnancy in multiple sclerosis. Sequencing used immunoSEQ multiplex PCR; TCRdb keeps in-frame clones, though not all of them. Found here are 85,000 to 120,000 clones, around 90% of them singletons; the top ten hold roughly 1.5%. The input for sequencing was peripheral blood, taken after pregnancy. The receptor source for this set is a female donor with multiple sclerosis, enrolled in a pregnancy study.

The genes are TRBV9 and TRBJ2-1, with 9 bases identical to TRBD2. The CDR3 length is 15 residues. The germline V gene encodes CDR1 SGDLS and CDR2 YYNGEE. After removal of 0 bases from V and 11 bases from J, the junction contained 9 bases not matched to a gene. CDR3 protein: CASSVGSSGTWKQFF. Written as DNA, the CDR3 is TGTGCCAGCAGCGTAGGATCTAGCGGGACCTGGAAGCAGTTCTTC.

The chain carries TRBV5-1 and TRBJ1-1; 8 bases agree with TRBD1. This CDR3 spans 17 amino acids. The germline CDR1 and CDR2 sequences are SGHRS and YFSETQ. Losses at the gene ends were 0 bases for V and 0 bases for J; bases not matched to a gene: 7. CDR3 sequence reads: CASSLARGPSMNTEAFF. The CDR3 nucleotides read TGCGCCAGCAGCTTGGCCAGGGGGCCCTCCATGAACACTGAAGCTTTCTTT.

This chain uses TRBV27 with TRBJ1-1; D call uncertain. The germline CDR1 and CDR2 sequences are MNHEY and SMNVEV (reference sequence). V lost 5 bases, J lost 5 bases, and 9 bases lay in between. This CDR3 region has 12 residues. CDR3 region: CASSDFRTEAFF. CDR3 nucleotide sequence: TGTGCCAGCAGTGACTTCAGAACTGAAGCTTTCTTT.

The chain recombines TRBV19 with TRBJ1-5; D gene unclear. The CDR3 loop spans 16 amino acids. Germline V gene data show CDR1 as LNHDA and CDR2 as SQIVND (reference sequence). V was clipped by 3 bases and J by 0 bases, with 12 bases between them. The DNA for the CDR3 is TGTGCCAGTAGTATTGGCGGGAGTATTAGCAATCAGCCCCAGCATTTT. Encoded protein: CASSIGGSISNQPQHF.

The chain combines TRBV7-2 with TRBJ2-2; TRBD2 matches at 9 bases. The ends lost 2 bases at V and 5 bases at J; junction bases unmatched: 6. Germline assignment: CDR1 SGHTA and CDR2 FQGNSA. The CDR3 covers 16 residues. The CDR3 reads CASSLRSGRRTGELFF. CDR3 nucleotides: TGTGCCAGCAGCTTAAGGAGCGGGAGGAGGACCGGGGAGCTGTTTTTT.

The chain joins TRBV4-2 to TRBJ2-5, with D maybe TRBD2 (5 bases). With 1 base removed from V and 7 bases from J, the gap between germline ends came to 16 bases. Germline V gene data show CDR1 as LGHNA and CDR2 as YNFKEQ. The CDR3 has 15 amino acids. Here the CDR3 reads CASSQAVAGGRTQYF. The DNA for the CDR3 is TGTGCCAGCAGCCAAGCCGTCGCGGGTGGGAGGACCCAGTACTTC.

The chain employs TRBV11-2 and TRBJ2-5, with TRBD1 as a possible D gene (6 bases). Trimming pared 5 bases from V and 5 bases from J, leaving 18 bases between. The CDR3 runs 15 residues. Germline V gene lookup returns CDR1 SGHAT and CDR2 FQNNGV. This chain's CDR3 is CASSPGGTQGETQYF. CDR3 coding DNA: TGTGCCAGCAGCCCCGGAGGAACCCAGGGGGAGACCCAGTACTTC.

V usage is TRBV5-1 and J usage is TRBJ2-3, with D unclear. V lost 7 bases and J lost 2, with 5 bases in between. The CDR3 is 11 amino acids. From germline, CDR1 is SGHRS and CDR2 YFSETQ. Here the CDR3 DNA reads TGCGCCAGCGGCAACACAGATACGCAGTATTTT. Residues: CASGNTDTQYF.

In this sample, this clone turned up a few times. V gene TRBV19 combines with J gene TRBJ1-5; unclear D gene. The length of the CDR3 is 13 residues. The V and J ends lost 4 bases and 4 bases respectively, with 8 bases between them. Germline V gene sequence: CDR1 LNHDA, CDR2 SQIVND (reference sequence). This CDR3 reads CASSSGLNQPQHF. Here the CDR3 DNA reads TGTGCCAGTAGTAGTGGCCTTAATCAGCCCCAGCATTTT.

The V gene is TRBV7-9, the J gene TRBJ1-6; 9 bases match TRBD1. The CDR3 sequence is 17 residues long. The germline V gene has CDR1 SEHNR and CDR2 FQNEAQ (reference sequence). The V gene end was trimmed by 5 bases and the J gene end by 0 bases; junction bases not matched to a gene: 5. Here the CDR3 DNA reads TGTGCCAGCAGCCGAGGACAGGGGTTCTCCTATAATTCACCCCTCCACTTT. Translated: CASSRGQGFSYNSPLHF.

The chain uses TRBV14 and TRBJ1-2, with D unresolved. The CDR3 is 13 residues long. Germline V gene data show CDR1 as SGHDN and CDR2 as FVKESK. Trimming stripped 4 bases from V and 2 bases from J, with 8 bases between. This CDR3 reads CASSPTLNYGYTF. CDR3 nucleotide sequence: TGTGCCAGCAGCCCGACATTAAACTATGGCTACACCTTC.

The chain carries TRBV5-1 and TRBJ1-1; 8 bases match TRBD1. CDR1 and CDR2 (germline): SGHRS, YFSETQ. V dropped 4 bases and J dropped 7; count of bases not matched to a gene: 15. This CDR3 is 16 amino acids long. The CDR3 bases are TGCGCCAGCAGCCCTACCCTTTTCGGACAGGGCCGTGAAGCTTTCTTT. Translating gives CASSPTLFGQGREAFF.

Here the CDR3 DNA reads TGTGCCAGCAGCGTCTCCCCACTAGCGGGATATAGCACAGATACGCAGTATTTT. Protein sequence: CASSVSPLAGYSTDTQYF. V gene TRBV5-6 combines with J gene TRBJ2-3; 10 bases are shared with TRBD2. J lost 0 bases, V lost 4 bases, and 11 bases had no gene match. Germline V gene data show CDR1 as SGHDT and CDR2 as YYEEEE. The CDR3 is 18 residues long.

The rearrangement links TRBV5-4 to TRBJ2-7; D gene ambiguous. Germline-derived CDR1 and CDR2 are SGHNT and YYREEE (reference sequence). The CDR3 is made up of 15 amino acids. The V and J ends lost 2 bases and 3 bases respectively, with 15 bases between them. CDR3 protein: CASSFSERPYYEQYF. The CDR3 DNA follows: TGTGCCAGCAGCTTCTCAGAACGCCCGTACTACGAGCAGTACTTC.

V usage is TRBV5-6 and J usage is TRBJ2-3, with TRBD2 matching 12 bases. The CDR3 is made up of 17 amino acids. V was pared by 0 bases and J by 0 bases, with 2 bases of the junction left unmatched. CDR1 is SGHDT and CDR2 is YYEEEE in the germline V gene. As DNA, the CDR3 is TGTGCCAGCAGCTTGGGACTAGCGGGGGCTAGCACAGATACGCAGTATTTT. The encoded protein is CASSLGLAGASTDTQYF.

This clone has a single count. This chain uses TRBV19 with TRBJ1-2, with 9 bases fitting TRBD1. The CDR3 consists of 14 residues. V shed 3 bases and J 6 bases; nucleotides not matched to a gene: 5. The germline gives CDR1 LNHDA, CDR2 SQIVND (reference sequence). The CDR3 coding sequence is TGTGCCAGTAGTATTAACAGGGGGCGCGATGGCTACACCTTC. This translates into CASSINRGRDGYTF. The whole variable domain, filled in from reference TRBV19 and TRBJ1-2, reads DGGITQSPKYLFRKEGQNVTLSCEQNLNHDAMYWYRQDPGQGLRLIYYSQIVNDFQKGDIAEGYSVSREKKESFPLTVTSAQKNPTAFYLCASSINRGRDGYTFGSGTRLTVV.